This T cell receptor beta chain is from a study of blood T cell repertoires in COVID-19. Looking at the study overall: Samples of COVID-19 (acute and convalescent) were obtained from the United States, Italy and Spain. T cells, B-cell-depleted T cells, or PBMCs provided the cDNA or gDNA that served as material.

In the study's own analysis: Scientists estimated how many nucleated cells there were by amplifying reference gene primers. Assay: immunoSEQ multiplex PCR; the TCRdb copy retains only in-frame clones and omits some. V, J and clone size are taken as reported in that table, and D and trimming were inferred from the DNA itself. The sample holds roughly 220,000 clones; less than 90% are singletons and the top ten take about 5.1%. The CDR3 totals 16 residues. Germline V gene sequence: CDR1 GTSNPN, CDR2 SVGIG (reference sequence). Trimming left V 0 bases short and J 3 bases short, with 15 bases between. The J gene is TRBJ1-5, the V gene TRBV30; D might be TRBD1 (6 bases). The material sequenced was peripheral blood. The sequence was obtained from a woman aged 60-75 years who had recovered from COVID-19. The CDR3 DNA follows: TGTGCCTGGAGTGTAGCGACAGGATTTTTCAATCAGCCCCAGCATTTT. This translates into CAWSVATGFFNQPQHF.